The 9 T cell receptor delta chains below were found in one sample sequenced in a study of γδ T cells in repeated Plasmodium falciparum infection. Bulk repertoires came from Vgamma9/Vdelta2+ or Vdelta2-negative gammadelta T cells flow-sorted from PBMC. TCRdb reprocessed the multiplex PCR reads through CATT. The sample includes 70,000 to 95,000 delta-chain clones, 1.4% of them seen just once. The sequenced sample was gamma-delta T cells from blood. Receptors originate from a pool of human donors (malaria-infected and uninfected, not separated).

This clone has more than one count but fewer than ten. A far larger clone is one base from this, pointing to a likely read error. Other DNA sequences of this sample code for an identical CDR3. The chain uses TRDV2 and TRDJ1; D perhaps matches TRDD3 (5 bases). The J gene, left out of TCRdb, was set here by checking the DNA against germline. The CDR3 is 20 amino acids. V lost 0 bases to trimming and J lost 0 bases, with 25 bases between them. Germline-derived CDR1 and CDR2 are GEAIGNYY and EKD. The CDR3 loop reads CACDTVKGTSRISYTDKLIF. The CDR3 nucleotides read TGTGCCTGTGACACCGTGAAGGGGACTTCAAGAATCTCGTACACCGATAAACTCATCTTT.

In its sample, this clone was seen a few times. A read error likely explains why the TCRdb protein, taken from a much larger clone, differs from this DNA's translation at residue 3; the protein shown is translated from the DNA. The genes are TRDV1 and TRDJ1; 7 bases align to TRDD3. The CDR3 covers 21 residues. Germline assignment: CDR1 TSWWSYY and CDR2 QGS. The CDR3, as DNA: TGTGCTCCTGGGGAAAGTCATCCTCCTGTACTGGGGAGGGTCTACACCGATAAACTCATCTTT. It encodes CAPGESHPPVLGRVYTDKLIF.

The chain employs TRDV1 and TRDJ1; 8 positions agree with TRDD3. This CDR3 comprises 17 residues. From germline, CDR1 is TSWWSYY and CDR2 QGS. V lost 5 bases, J lost 4 bases, and 15 bases stayed unmatched. The DNA for the CDR3 is TGTGCTCTTGGGACCGCTTCCTTCTGGGGGAGACACGATAAACTCATCTTT. Its protein is CALGTASFWGRHDKLIF.

In regard to this clone: A far larger clone differs by one base, so this is likely a read error. The same CDR3 arises from other DNA sequences in this sample as well. The J gene is TRDJ1, the V gene TRDV2; D remains unclear. TCRdb leaves out the J gene; it was filled in here by matching the DNA to germline. CDR3 length: 18 residues. V lost 1 base and J 0 bases, leaving 20 bases between the germline ends. Germline V gives CDR1 GEAIGNYY, CDR2 EKD. The CDR3 sequence: CACDTLEQQAAYTDKLIF. The CDR3 bases are TGTGCCTGTGACACGCTGGAGCAACAGGCGGCTTACACCGATAAACTCATCTTT.

With regard to this clone: A far larger clone is only one base removed, so a read error is likely. The sample has other DNA sequences that encode this CDR3 too. The rearrangement links TRDV1 to TRDJ1; possibly TRDD3 for D (5 bases). Germline CDR1 and CDR2: TSWWSYY and QGS. The CDR3 has 16 residues. The CDR3 DNA is TGTGCCCTTGGGGAACGGGGCTTCTCGGGGACCGATAAACTCATCTTT. This translates into CALGERGFSGTDKLIF.

Points on this clone: The mismatch at residue 15 between this DNA's translation and the TCRdb protein of a much larger clone likely reflects a read error; the protein shown is translated from the DNA. The rearrangement joins TRDV2 to TRDJ1; TRDD3 matches at 8 bases. The V gene's germline CDR1 is GEAIGNYY and CDR2 EKD. CDR3 length: 19 residues. This CDR3 is CACDPLPLLGGKYTGKLIF. The CDR3 nucleotides read TGTGCCTGTGATCCTCTCCCGCTACTGGGGGGGAAGTACACCGGTAAACTCATCTTT.

A word on this clone: A read error is likely here: a far larger clone is one base away. Within the sample, other DNA sequences also encode this same CDR3. The chain is built from TRDV2 and TRDJ1; D is uncertain. The CDR3 spans 15 residues. The germline V gene encodes CDR1 GEAIGNYY and CDR2 EKD. The CDR3: CACVRTESYGLKLIF. The CDR3 nucleotides are TGCGCTTGTGTTCGCACAGAGTCGTACGGGCTTAAACTCATCTTT.

Worth noting for this clone: Since a far larger clone is one base different, this is likely a read error. Other DNA sequences in this specimen translate into the identical CDR3. This chain connects TRDV1 to TRDJ1; 7 nucleotides agree with TRDD3. The germline CDR1 and CDR2 sequences are TSWWSYY and QGS. V trimming: 1 base; J trimming: 2 bases; junction bases outside the gene matches: 22. CDR3 length: 21 residues. The CDR3 DNA is TGTGCTCTTGGGGAACGTCCGAGGTACTGGGGAATGGTTCGGTATACCGATAAACTCATCTTT. This translates into CALGERPRYWGMVRYTDKLIF.

At least ten counts were recorded for this clone. The protein in TCRdb stems from a much larger clone and differs at residue 4 from this DNA's translation, likely a read error; here the protein is translated from the DNA. The chain uses TRDV3 and TRDJ1; D unresolved. Trimming shortened V by 1 base and J by 3 bases, and 27 bases separated the two germline ends. This CDR3 is 18 amino acids long. The germline gives CDR1 TVYSNPD, CDR2 GDNSRS (reference sequence). CDR3 sequence: CAFTDSRSAERRADKLIF. CDR3 nucleotide sequence: TGTGCCTTTACGGATTCGAGGAGCGCCGAGCGCAGGGCCGATAAACTCATCTTT.